A selection of T cell receptor beta chains follows, all from one sample in a study of cytomegalovirus exposure and HLA in healthy donors. The table came from immunoSEQ multiplex PCR; TCRdb's copy has only in-frame clones and leaves some out. The sample has about 150,000 clones, 85% seen once. Sequencing used PBMCs. The receptors shown here come from a boy aged 2 to 9 in good health and CMV-seronegative. Both conserved end residues are trimmed from each CDR3.

>TRBJ2-3|TRBV7-6
ASSLGTAGGSSGTQY
>TRBJ1-5|TRBV7-4
ASSSGQGNNQPQH
>TRBJ2-7|TRBV9
ASSVDSSYEQY
>TRBJ1-2|TRBV5-1
ASSLNVWYSNYGYT
>TRBJ1-2|TRBV6-6
ASRSTGLTNYGYT
>TRBJ1-2|TRBV5-8
ASSLPGQGVNYGYT
>TRBJ1-3|TRBV9
ASSNLEKSAGNTIY
>TRBJ2-7|TRBV6-5
ASSYSTGPYEQY
>TRBJ2-5|TRBV7-6
ASSLVRGESQETQY
>TRBJ2-7|TRBV5-4
ASTPDEGQITRSYYEQY
>TRBJ1-4|TRBV15
ATSRDWAATNEKLF
>TRBJ1-4|TRBV15
ATSRDRGSHEKLF
>TRBJ2-3|TRBV11-2
ASSLDSWADTQY
>TRBJ2-7|TRBV28
ASSFREQY
>TRBJ2-3|TRBV27
ASSANRGGTDTQY
>TRBJ1-1|TRBV2
ASSRLRREAF
>TRBJ1-1|TRBV10-1
ASSESTDRTKEAF
>TRBJ1-1|TRBV5-4
ASSARVNTEAF
>TRBJ1-4|TRBV5-6
ASSLGGRSNEKLF
>TRBJ1-1|TRBV6-1
ASRVGEGTEAF
>TRBJ2-3|TRBV5-1
ASSKLAGVDDTQY
>TRBJ1-1|TRBV19
ASSIGGSDTEAF
>TRBJ2-5|TRBV19
ASSSYPRGGRETQY
>TRBJ2-1|TRBV5-4
ASSLEFADTYNEQF
>TRBJ2-7|TRBV27
ATTSGSFNEQY
>TRBJ1-4|TRBV12-1
ASSPRDRGWSTNEKLF
>TRBJ2-1|TRBV28
ASSLRDRGQF
>TRBJ2-6|TRBV27
ASSSRTGEANVLT
>TRBJ2-1|TRBV5-1
ASSMGGGYNEQF
>TRBJ1-4|TRBV5-1
ASALSHPEREKLF
>TRBJ2-5|TRBV5-1
ASRPPGGRGGETQY
>TRBJ1-2|TRBV27
ASRTRSGGYT
>TRBJ1-2|TRBV5-1
ASSLVRDRGVVSYGYT
>TRBJ1-3|TRBV7-9
ASTSGGYSGNTIY
>TRBJ1-1|TRBV18
ASSPQVGGVDTEAF
>TRBJ2-5|TRBV27
ASSSRTGAGETQY
>TRBJ1-3|TRBV6-6
ASSPLTAGNTIY
>TRBJ2-1|TRBV4-2
ASSHGDSSSYNEQF